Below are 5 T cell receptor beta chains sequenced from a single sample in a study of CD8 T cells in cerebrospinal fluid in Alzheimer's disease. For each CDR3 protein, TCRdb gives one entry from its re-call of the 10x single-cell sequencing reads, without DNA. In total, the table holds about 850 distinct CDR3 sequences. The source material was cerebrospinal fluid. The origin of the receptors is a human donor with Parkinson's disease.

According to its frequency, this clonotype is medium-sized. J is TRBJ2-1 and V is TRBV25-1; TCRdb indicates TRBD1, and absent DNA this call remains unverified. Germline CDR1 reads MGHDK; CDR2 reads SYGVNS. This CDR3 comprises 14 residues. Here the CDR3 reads CASSGQVSYNEQFF.

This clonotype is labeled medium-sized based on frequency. The CDR3 spells CSVAEVGGNQPQHF. The chain recombines TRBV29-1 with TRBJ1-5; the TCRdb call, TRBD1, lacks DNA for checking. Germline assignment: CDR1 SQVTM and CDR2 ANQGSEA. The CDR3 spans 14 residues.

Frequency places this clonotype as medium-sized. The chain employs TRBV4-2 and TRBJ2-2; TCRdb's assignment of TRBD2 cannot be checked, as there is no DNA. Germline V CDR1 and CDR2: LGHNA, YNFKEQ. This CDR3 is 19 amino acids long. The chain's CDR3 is CASSQGEASGGLNTGELFF.

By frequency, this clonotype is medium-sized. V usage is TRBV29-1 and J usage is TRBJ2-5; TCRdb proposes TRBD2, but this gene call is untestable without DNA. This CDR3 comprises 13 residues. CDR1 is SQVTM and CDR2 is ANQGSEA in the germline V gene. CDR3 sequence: CSVEVAGGQTQYF. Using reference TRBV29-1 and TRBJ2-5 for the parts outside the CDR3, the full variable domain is SAVISQKPSRDICQRGTSLTIQCQVDSQVTMMFWYRQQPGQSLTLIATANQGSEATYESGFVIDKFPISRPNLTFSTLTVSNMSPEDSSIYLCSVEVAGGQTQYFGPGTRLLVL.

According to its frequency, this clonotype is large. CDR3 in amino acids: CSVGLAGISYNEQFF. This chain connects TRBV29-1 to TRBJ2-1; the D call of TRBD2 rests on TCRdb alone, since no DNA is present to check it. The CDR3 consists of 15 residues. Germline CDR1 and CDR2: SQVTM and ANQGSEA.